One and the same sample provided the 27 T cell receptor beta chains below, sequenced in a study of OX40 agonist ivuxolimab in advanced cancers. Library preparation employed the immunoSEQ multiplex PCR assay. The immuneACCESS repertoire file appears here via TCRdb, limited to in-frame rearrangements. These files lack a portion of the clones; in checked studies, under half of the deficit traces to unresolved V genes, and the cause of the others is not known. For this sample the table gives tens of thousands of clones, of which about 89% were detected only once. Roughly 14% of the sample rests with the top ten. The specimen comprised CD4+ or CD8+ T cells sorted from blood, sampled in a trial of the OX40 agonist ivuxolimab. These receptors were collected from an adult with an advanced solid tumor such as melanoma, head and neck, liver or kidney cancer.

To note about this clone: The same CDR3 can be traced to other DNA sequences in this sample. The chain employs TRBV27 and TRBJ2-7; TRBD1 aligns across 8 bases. Germline loops: CDR1 MNHEY, CDR2 SMNVEV (reference sequence). Trimming at V came to 3 bases and at J to 2 bases, leaving 3 bases not matched to a gene. The CDR3 is made up of 14 amino acids. CDR3 amino acids: CASSLGTGAYEQYF. CDR3 in DNA: TGTGCCAGCAGTTTGGGGACAGGAGCCTACGAGCAGTACTTC.

The chain couples TRBV18 to TRBJ1-5; 8 bases are a match to TRBD1. The CDR3 sequence is 16 residues long. The V gene's germline CDR1 is KGHSH and CDR2 LQKENI. With 3 bases clipped from V and 3 bases from J, the junction kept 7 bases outside the gene matches. CDR3 loop: CASSPKDRVPNQPQHF. In nucleotides, the CDR3 is TGTGCCAGCTCACCTAAGGACAGGGTTCCCAATCAGCCCCAGCATTTT.

J is TRBJ1-1 and V is TRBV15; D perhaps matches TRBD1 (5 bases). This CDR3 region has 13 residues. The germline CDR1 and CDR2 sequences are LNHNV and YYDKDF (reference sequence). V lost 9 bases to trimming and J lost 0 bases, with 11 bases between them. The CDR3 region is CATRGGLNTEAFF. The CDR3 coding sequence is TGTGCCACGAGGGGAGGGCTGAACACTGAAGCTTTCTTT. The full variable domain, completed using reference TRBV15 and TRBJ1-1, is DAMVIQNPRYQVTQFGKPVTLSCSQTLNHNVMYWYQQKSSQAPKLLFHYYDKDFNNEADTPDNFQSRRPNTSFCFLDIRSPGLGDTAMYLCATRGGLNTEAFFGQGTRLTVV.

The chain recombines TRBV7-9 with TRBJ2-5, with D unresolved. Germline V gene sequence: CDR1 SEHNR, CDR2 FQNEAQ (reference sequence). The CDR3 length is 13 residues. Trimming removed 1 base from V and 5 bases from J, with 8 bases in between. CDR3 coding DNA: TGTGCCAGCAGCTTAGGGGCCCAGGAGACCCAGTACTTC. It yields the protein CASSLGAQETQYF.

This clone was seen once. This sequence joins TRBV28 and TRBJ2-2, with TRBD1 matching 7 bases. Germline lookup yields CDR1 MDHEN and CDR2 SYDVKM. J was trimmed by 5 bases and V by 5 bases; bases with no gene match: 5. The CDR3 consists of 14 residues. In nucleotides, the CDR3 is TGTGCCAGCAGTCCCGGGACAGAGACCGGGGAGCTGTTTTTT. It translates to CASSPGTETGELFF.

CDR3 sequence (DNA): TGTGCCAGCAGGGTGGACTACGAGCAGTACTTC. It encodes CASRVDYEQYF. V usage is TRBV2 and J usage is TRBJ2-7, with D hard to call. Germline-derived CDR1 and CDR2 are SNHLY and FYNNEI. This CDR3 contains 11 residues. The germline V and J ends were trimmed by 6 bases and 3 bases, with 6 bases remaining between them.

The chain recombines TRBV6-5 with TRBJ1-1; D is possibly TRBD1 (5 bases). Germline loops: CDR1 MNHEY, CDR2 SVGAGI. The ends were cut back, 2 bases at V and 3 bases at J, with 13 bases in the middle. This CDR3 comprises 15 residues. The CDR3 coding sequence is TGTGCCAGCAGTTACGTGGGGGACTTGGACACTGAAGCTTTCTTT. Residues: CASSYVGDLDTEAFF.

The V call is TRBV30, the J call TRBJ2-1; 10 nucleotides align to TRBD2. Germline CDR1 reads GTSNPN; CDR2 reads SVGIG (reference sequence). The CDR3 sequence is 14 residues long. V dropped 5 bases and J dropped 2; count of bases not matched to a gene: 3. This chain's CDR3 is CAWASGSPYNEQFF. CDR3 sequence (DNA): TGTGCCTGGGCTAGCGGGAGTCCCTACAATGAGCAGTTCTTC.

The chain has TRBV6-5 and TRBJ1-4; 7 nucleotides agree with TRBD1. In germline, CDR1 is MNHEY, CDR2 SVGAGI. Losses at the gene ends were 5 bases for V and 8 bases for J; bases not matched to a gene: 8. The CDR3 is 14 amino acids. The CDR3 protein is CASSKTGFGEKLFF. The CDR3 nucleotides are TGTGCCAGCAGTAAGACAGGGTTTGGAGAAAAACTGTTTTTT.

V and J are TRBV19 and TRBJ1-1; D gene uncertain. The germline gives CDR1 LNHDA, CDR2 SQIVND (reference sequence). V was cut by 7 bases and J by 2 bases, with 8 bases left in between. The CDR3 totals 12 residues. In DNA form, the CDR3 reads TGTGCCAGTACTGCGGACAACACTGAAGCTTTCTTT. Protein product: CASTADNTEAFF. Filled out from reference TRBV19 and TRBJ1-1, the complete variable domain reads DGGITQSPKYLFRKEGQNVTLSCEQNLNHDAMYWYRQDPGQGLRLIYYSQIVNDFQKGDIAEGYSVSREKKESFPLTVTSAQKNPTAFYLCASTADNTEAFFGQGTRLTVV.

This chain connects TRBV6-6 to TRBJ2-2, with TRBD1 matching 9 bases. Germline loops: CDR1 MNHNY, CDR2 SVGAGI (reference sequence). V dropped 6 bases and J dropped 3; count of bases not matched to a gene: 8. The CDR3 totals 16 residues. CDR3 in DNA: TGTGCCAGCAGCGACAGGGGGTTTCGGTACACCGGGGAGCTGTTTTTT. Encoded protein: CASSDRGFRYTGELFF.

V usage is TRBV7-3 and J usage is TRBJ2-3; 10 bases map to TRBD1. Looked up from germline, CDR1 is SGHTA and CDR2 is FQGTGA. CDR3 length: 15 residues. J lost 4 bases, V lost 5 bases, and 6 bases had no gene match. CDR3 nucleotides: TGTGCCAGCAGCCCTCAGACAGGGGGCGCAGATACGCAGTATTTT. It encodes CASSPQTGGADTQYF.

This chain connects TRBV6-1 to TRBJ2-7; the match to TRBD2 covers 11 bases. Germline-derived CDR1 and CDR2 are MNHNS and SASEGT. This CDR3 has 13 residues. V shed 6 bases and J 7 bases; nucleotides not matched to a gene: 5. The CDR3 nucleotides read TGTGCCAGCAGCCCGGGACTAGCGGAAGAGCAGTACTTC. As protein: CASSPGLAEEQYF.

The chain employs TRBV19 and TRBJ2-2; the D is unclear. V gave up 3 bases and J gave up 2 bases, with 13 bases separating them. CDR3 length: 16 amino acids. CDR1 LNHDA and CDR2 SQIVND come from the germline V gene (reference sequence). The CDR3 spells CASSIRYKKNTGELFF. Written as DNA, the CDR3 is TGTGCCAGTAGTATCCGGTACAAAAAAAACACCGGGGAGCTGTTTTTT. Full variable domain (outside the CDR3, taken from reference TRBV19 and TRBJ2-2): DGGITQSPKYLFRKEGQNVTLSCEQNLNHDAMYWYRQDPGQGLRLIYYSQIVNDFQKGDIAEGYSVSREKKESFPLTVTSAQKNPTAFYLCASSIRYKKNTGELFFGEGSRLTVL.

The chain employs TRBV4-2 and TRBJ1-2; 7 nucleotides match TRBD1. Per germline, CDR1 LGHNA and CDR2 YNFKEQ. V dropped 0 bases and J dropped 7; count of bases not matched to a gene: 5. This CDR3 is 14 amino acids long. The CDR3 sequence is CASSQEWTGIGYTF. The CDR3 region has the DNA TGTGCCAGCAGCCAAGAATGGACAGGTATTGGCTACACCTTC.

V gene TRBV19 combines with J gene TRBJ2-1, with TRBD2 matching over 10 bases. Germline trimming cut 5 bases from V and 6 bases from J; bases unmatched to any gene: 7. This CDR3 is built from 15 residues. Germline CDR1 reads LNHDA; CDR2 reads SQIVND (reference sequence). This CDR3 reads CASSPLAGVSNEQFF. Here the CDR3 DNA reads TGTGCCAGTAGTCCTCTAGCGGGAGTTAGCAATGAGCAGTTCTTC.

The chain employs TRBV6-1 and TRBJ1-1; no definite D call. Trimming took 2 bases from V and 4 from J, leaving 8 bases between them. Germline CDR1 is MNHNS and CDR2 is SASEGT. This CDR3 spans 13 amino acids. The CDR3 sequence is CASSEQEITEAFF. The DNA for the CDR3 is TGTGCCAGCAGTGAACAGGAGATCACTGAAGCTTTCTTT.

The rearrangement links TRBV2 to TRBJ1-5, with D unresolved. Per the germline V gene, CDR1 is SNHLY and CDR2 is FYNNEI. The V gene lost 3 bases and the J gene lost 4 bases, with 13 bases spanning the gap. CDR3 length: 15 amino acids. Here the CDR3 DNA reads TGTGCCAGCAGTGATGGCAGATTGGGTAATCAGCCCCAGCATTTT. Amino acid sequence: CASSDGRLGNQPQHF.

This clone is a singleton in its sample. In nucleotides, the CDR3 is TGCGCCAGCAGCTTGGCCGGACAGGGCTATGAGCAGTTCTTC. It specifies CASSLAGQGYEQFF. The chain uses TRBV5-1 and TRBJ2-1; 8 nucleotides match TRBD1. In germline, CDR1 is SGHRS, CDR2 YFSETQ. The CDR3 covers 14 residues. V was pared by 0 bases and J by 8 bases, with 4 bases of the junction left unmatched.

J is TRBJ2-1 and V is TRBV27, with TRBD2 as a possible D gene (5 bases). Per germline, CDR1 MNHEY and CDR2 SMNVEV (reference sequence). Trimming left V 2 bases short and J 10 bases short, with 12 bases between. This CDR3 spans 13 amino acids. CDR3 sequence (DNA): TGTGCCAGCAGTTTACCAGCAGGAGGAGAGCAGTTCTTC. It translates to CASSLPAGGEQFF.

CDR3 sequence (DNA): TGCGCCAGCAGCCAAGAGGCAGCCCCTAACTATGGCTACACCTTC. This translates into CASSQEAAPNYGYTF. The chain couples TRBV4-3 to TRBJ1-2; D is unclear. The germline CDR1 and CDR2 sequences are LGHNA and YSLEER. V was shortened by 0 bases and J by 0 bases, with 8 bases between the two germline ends. The CDR3 runs to 15 residues.

This clone has only one observation. V is TRBV19 and J is TRBJ2-3; 7 bases are a match to TRBD1. Germline lookup yields CDR1 LNHDA and CDR2 SQIVND (reference sequence). With V trimmed by 6 bases and J by 0 bases, 6 bases remained unmatched. The CDR3 spans 15 residues. For the CDR3, the DNA is TGTGCCAGTAGGAGATGGGACAGCAGCACAGATACGCAGTATTTT. As protein: CASRRWDSSTDTQYF.

The rearrangement joins TRBV28 to TRBJ2-3, with TRBD2 identical over 7 bases. J gave up 1 base and V 3 bases, and 4 bases lay outside the gene matches. The CDR3 is 15 amino acids. CDR1 is MDHEN and CDR2 is SYDVKM in the germline V gene. CDR3 sequence: CASSLGGRGTDTQYF. CDR3 nucleotides: TGTGCCAGCAGTTTGGGCGGGAGAGGCACAGATACGCAGTATTTT.

The V and J genes are TRBV15 and TRBJ1-3; D remains unclear. CDR1 is LNHNV, CDR2 YYDKDF, per germline (reference sequence). There are 16 residues in the CDR3. V dropped 1 base and J dropped 2 bases, with 12 bases sitting between them. CDR3 in amino acids: CATSRGRGDAGNTIYF. The CDR3 bases are TGTGCCACCAGCAGAGGACGTGGGGATGCTGGAAACACCATATATTTT.

The chain is built from TRBV27 and TRBJ2-2, with 13 bases matching TRBD2. The CDR3 totals 17 residues. The germline V gene has CDR1 MNHEY and CDR2 SMNVEV (reference sequence). The CDR3 nucleotides are TGTGCGATCGGGACTAGCGGGGAAATAATTAACACCGGGGAGCTGTTTTTT. This translates into CAIGTSGEIINTGELFF.

This clone was detected only once. This chain joins TRBV4-1 and TRBJ2-2; 11 bases align to TRBD2. CDR3 size: 18 residues. CDR1 MGHRA and CDR2 YSYEKL come from the germline V gene. Losses at the gene ends were 4 bases for V and 5 bases for J; bases not matched to a gene: 12. CDR3 residues: CASSRKLAGVEGTGELFF. CDR3 bases: TGCGCCAGCAGCCGGAAACTAGCGGGAGTGGAGGGAACCGGGGAGCTGTTTTTT.

The chain carries TRBV7-2 and TRBJ2-4, with D uncertain. There are 18 residues in the CDR3. V was pared by 3 bases and J by 0 bases, with 18 bases between. Germline-derived CDR1 and CDR2 are SGHTA and FQGNSA. In nucleotides, the CDR3 is TGTGCCAGCAGCTTTGAAGTGGAAGCATTTTTAGCCAAAAACATTCAGTACTTC. Its translation is CASSFEVEAFLAKNIQYF.